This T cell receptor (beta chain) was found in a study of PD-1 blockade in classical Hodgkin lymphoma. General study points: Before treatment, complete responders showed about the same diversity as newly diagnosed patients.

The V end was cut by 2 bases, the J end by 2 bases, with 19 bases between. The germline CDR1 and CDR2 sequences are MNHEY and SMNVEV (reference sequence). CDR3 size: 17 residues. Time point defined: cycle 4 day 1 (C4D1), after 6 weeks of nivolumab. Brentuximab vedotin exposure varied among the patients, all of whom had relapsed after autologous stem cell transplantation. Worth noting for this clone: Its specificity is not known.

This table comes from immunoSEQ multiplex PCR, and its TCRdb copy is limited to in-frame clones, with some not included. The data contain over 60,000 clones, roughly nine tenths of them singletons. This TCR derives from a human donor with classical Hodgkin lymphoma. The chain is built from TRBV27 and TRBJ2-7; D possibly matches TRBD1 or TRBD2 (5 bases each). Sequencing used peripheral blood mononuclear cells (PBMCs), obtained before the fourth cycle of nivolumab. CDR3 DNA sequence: TGTGCCAGCAGTTTAAAAGGTCTCGGGGACGGGACCTACGAGCAGTACTTC. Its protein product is CASSLKGLGDGTYEQYF.